This entry is about one TCR beta chain. These data belong to a study of T cells in tumors after PD-1 blockade. V lost 4 bases, J lost 5 bases, and 2 bases stayed unmatched. Germline-derived CDR1 and CDR2 are LGHDT and YNNKEL (reference sequence). The CDR3 has 14 residues. Time point denoted: second of two post-therapy site-matched biopsies approximately 2 months apart. Data came from immunoSEQ multiplex PCR; TCRdb stores just in-frame clones and leaves some out. The table lists about 8,200 clones, approximately 62% of them singletons, with around an eighth in the top ten. The specimen comprised tumor tissue, sampled after anti-PD-1 treatment. The clonotype originates from a human donor with basal cell carcinoma. This chain connects TRBV3-1 (or the pseudogene TRBV3-2) to TRBJ1-4; 9 bases agree with TRBD1. Here the CDR3 reads CASSRDRENEKLFF. The CDR3 nucleotides are TGTGCCAGCAGCCGGGACAGGGAGAATGAAAAACTGTTTTTT.